The T cell receptor beta chain described here comes from a study of OX40 agonist ivuxolimab in advanced cancers. V lost 2 bases to trimming and J lost 10 bases, with 27 bases between them. The length of the CDR3 is 18 residues. Germline V gene sequence: CDR1 SEHNR, CDR2 FQNEAQ (reference sequence). The repertoire was sequenced with immunoSEQ multiplex PCR; TCRdb's copy has only in-frame clones and lacks some. The repertoire has about 100,000 clones, approximately 94% of them found once; the top ten carry around 3%. This specimen consisted of CD4+ or CD8+ T cells sorted from blood, obtained in a trial of the OX40 agonist ivuxolimab. This rearrangement joins TRBV7-9 to TRBJ2-1; D might be TRBD1 or TRBD2, each matching 6 bases. The sequence derives from an adult with an advanced solid tumor such as melanoma, head and neck, liver or kidney cancer. DNA for the CDR3: TGTGCCAGCAGCTTACCTACGGGGGCTCTTCATTTGAATGGCGAGCAGTTCTTC. Its protein is CASSLPTGALHLNGEQFF. Variable domain in full (rest from reference TRBV7-9 and TRBJ2-1): DTGVSQNPRHKITKRGQNVTFRCDPISEHNRLYWYRQTLGQGPEFLTYFQNEAQLEKSRLLSDRFSAERPKGSFSTLEIQRTEQGDSAMYLCASSLPTGALHLNGEQFFGPGTRLTVL.